These 12 T cell receptor beta chains were all obtained from the same sample, sequenced in a study of T-cell reconstitution after alpha-beta-depleted transplantation in children. Unique molecular identifiers were incorporated during preparation of the TCRbeta library. MiXCR, run by TCRdb on the PCR reads, gives a single entry per CDR3 protein. The sample includes approximately 240,000 distinct CDR3 sequences, approximately 10% of them seen just once. The sample was PBMCs from the stem cell graft donor, taken from the stem cell graft. All receptors derive from a human donor who donated a stem cell graft to a child with acute lymphoblastic leukemia.

The chain joins TRBV10-3 to TRBJ2-7, with D maybe TRBD2 (5 bases). V lost 6 bases to trimming and J lost 2 bases, with 17 bases between them. The CDR3 is made up of 15 amino acids. Per germline, CDR1 ENHRY and CDR2 SYGVKD. The CDR3 nucleotides read TGTGCCATCAGCGACGGACTCCGGGCCGCCTACGAGCAGTACTTC. It specifies CAISDGLRAAYEQYF.

This clonotype has only a few counts. V usage is TRBV12-3 or TRBV12-4 and J usage is TRBJ1-1; the D is unclear. CDR3 length: 14 amino acids. V was shortened by 6 bases and J by 1 base, with 12 bases between the two germline ends. CDR3 amino acids: CASRHSDTNTEAFF. CDR3 nucleotide sequence: TGTGCCAGCAGACACAGTGACACGAACACTGAAGCTTTCTTT.

The V and J genes are TRBV6-2 or TRBV6-3 and TRBJ1-1; D remains unclear. The CDR3 has 15 residues. The germline V and J ends were trimmed by 5 bases and 5 bases, with 18 bases remaining between them. Looked up from germline, CDR1 is MNHEY and CDR2 is SVGEGT. The CDR3 DNA sequence: TGTGCCAGCAGTCAGAAGGCTCAGCGGGTAACTGAAGCTTTCTTT. It yields the protein CASSQKAQRVTEAFF.

This clonotype occurred a few times. This rearrangement joins TRBV4-1 to TRBJ2-4; D remains unclear. Germline loops: CDR1 MGHRA, CDR2 YSYEKL. The CDR3 covers 17 residues. V lost 1 base, J lost 2 bases, and 15 bases lay in between. The CDR3 nucleotides are TGCGCCAGCAGCCAAGCGGTTCCTACGTATACCAAAAACATTCAGTACTTC. Its protein product is CASSQAVPTYTKNIQYF.

The V and J genes are TRBV7-7 and TRBJ2-3; D is ambiguous. The CDR3 has 15 amino acids. Germline values: CDR1 SSHAT, CDR2 FNYEAQ (reference sequence). V gave up 2 bases and J gave up 0 bases, with 9 bases separating them. The CDR3 DNA reads as TGTGCCAGCAGCTTATATCCGGCAAGCACAGATACGCAGTATTTT. Translating gives CASSLYPASTDTQYF.

A few counts support this clonotype. The V gene is TRBV7-9, the J gene TRBJ2-7; 7 nucleotides match TRBD1. Trimming took 5 bases from V and 3 from J; bases not matched to a gene: 13. This CDR3 has 16 amino acids. Germline V gene data show CDR1 as SEHNR and CDR2 as FQNEAQ (reference sequence). CDR3 region: CASSPTAGGSDYEQYF. The CDR3 region has the DNA TGTGCCAGCAGCCCAACGGCAGGGGGATCCGACTACGAGCAGTACTTC.

This chain uses TRBV7-9 with TRBJ2-3, with 11 bases identical to TRBD2. Unmatched junction bases numbered 6, after V lost 5 bases and J lost 2 bases. CDR3 length equals 16 residues. From germline, CDR1 is SEHNR and CDR2 FQNEAQ (reference sequence). The CDR3 DNA reads as TGTGCCAGCAGCCCTACTAGCGGGGGTCACACAGATACGCAGTATTTT. As protein: CASSPTSGGHTDTQYF.

This clonotype was found a few times. The chain recombines TRBV4-1 with TRBJ1-6; D not certain. Germline lookup yields CDR1 MGHRA and CDR2 YSYEKL. Trimming removed 0 bases from V and 8 bases from J, with 11 bases in between. CDR3 length equals 15 residues. The CDR3 region is CASSQDGDRDSPLHF. The CDR3 region has the DNA TGCGCCAGCAGCCAAGATGGGGATCGCGATTCACCCCTCCACTTT.

In this sample, this clonotype turned up a few times. The chain links TRBV29-1 to TRBJ2-7; 9 bases fit TRBD1. V lost 8 bases, J lost 2 bases, and 7 bases stayed unmatched. This CDR3 region has 13 residues. Germline CDR1 and CDR2: SQVTM and ANQGSEA. CDR3 protein: CSIKGQGAYEQYF. Here the CDR3 DNA reads TGCAGCATAAAGGGACAGGGAGCCTACGAGCAGTACTTC.

The genes are TRBV5-5 and TRBJ1-2; 8 positions match TRBD1. From germline, CDR1 is SGHKS and CDR2 YYEKEE (reference sequence). With 0 bases clipped from V and 6 bases from J, the junction kept 4 bases outside the gene matches. The CDR3 is made up of 14 amino acids. In DNA, the CDR3 is TGTGCCAGCAGCTTGGCGGACAGGGTTGATGGCTACACCTTC. Translated, it gives CASSLADRVDGYTF.

This clonotype was seen ten or more times. This chain links TRBV7-9 with TRBJ1-1, with a tentative D call TRBD1 (6 bases). CDR1 and CDR2 (germline): SEHNR, FQNEAQ (reference sequence). Trimming removed 1 base at V and 8 bases at J, with 8 bases between. The CDR3 length is 12 residues. The CDR3 DNA reads as TGTGCCAGCAGCTTAGAGGACAGAGAAGCTTTCTTT. Residues: CASSLEDREAFF.

This clonotype was seen more than once but under ten times. The chain has TRBV2 and TRBJ1-1; a weak D match, TRBD1 (5 bases). Trimming stripped 4 bases from V and 4 bases from J, with 10 bases between. Germline V gene data show CDR1 as SNHLY and CDR2 as FYNNEI. The CDR3 is made up of 13 amino acids. CDR3: CASSAGTGTEAFF. CDR3 in DNA: TGTGCCAGCAGTGCTGGGACGGGCACTGAAGCTTTCTTT.